Sequencing of this TCR beta chain was carried out in a study of cytomegalovirus exposure and HLA in healthy donors. J was trimmed by 4 bases and V by 6 bases; bases with no gene match: 1. CDR1 and CDR2 (germline): SNHLY, FYNNEI. The CDR3 sequence is 12 residues long. 13 Jbeta primers and 60 Vbeta primers were used for the PCR. Produced via immunoSEQ multiplex PCR; TCRdb's table is partial and in-frame only. This sample yields about 91,000 clones, of which roughly nine tenths are seen a single time; around a tenth belongs to the top ten. The chain combines TRBV2 with TRBJ2-7; 9 bases line up with TRBD2. Sequencing input: PBMCs. The receptor was isolated from a man under 40 in good health and CMV-seropositive. The CDR3 DNA reads TGTGCCAGCAGGACTAGCGGATACGAGCAGTACTTC. Its protein product is CASRTSGYEQYF.